Listed here are 28 T cell receptor beta chains from one sample, sequenced in a study of cytomegalovirus exposure and HLA in healthy donors. The PCR ran on 60 Vbeta and 13 Jbeta primers. This table comes from immunoSEQ multiplex PCR, and its TCRdb copy is limited to in-frame clones, with some not included. Found here are 150,000 to 170,000 clones, about three quarters of them singletons; the top ten hold approximately 4%. Material: PBMCs. The source of these receptors is a middle-aged woman in good health and CMV-seronegative.

The V and J genes are TRBV5-4 and TRBJ1-1; 7 bases agree with TRBD1. J lost 2 bases, V lost 6 bases, and 10 bases had no gene match. The CDR3 contains 15 residues. Germline CDR1 and CDR2: SGHNT and YYREEE (reference sequence). The CDR3 sequence is CASMPVGQTNTEAFF. In DNA form, the CDR3 reads TGTGCCAGCATGCCCGTGGGACAGACCAACACTGAAGCTTTCTTT.

V and J are TRBV28 and TRBJ1-1, with 7 nucleotides matching TRBD1. The CDR3 covers 12 residues. CDR1 and CDR2 (germline): MDHEN, SYDVKM. V lost 3 bases and J lost 6; bases outside the gene matches: 1. The CDR3 spells CASSFGTAEAFF. The CDR3 DNA reads TGTGCCAGCAGTTTTGGGACAGCTGAAGCTTTCTTT.

The chain has TRBV7-2 and TRBJ1-2; TRBD1 aligns across 7 bases. The CDR3 sequence is 14 residues long. Per the germline V gene, CDR1 is SGHTA and CDR2 is FQGNSA. The V and J ends lost 5 bases and 0 bases, in that order; junction bases with no gene match: 3. CDR3 amino acids: CASSRDRANYGYTF. The CDR3 nucleotides are TGTGCCAGCAGCCGAGACAGGGCTAACTATGGCTACACCTTC.

The chain links TRBV12-5 to TRBJ1-2; D remains ambiguous. There are 12 residues in the CDR3. V gave up 7 bases and J gave up 3 bases, with 9 bases separating them. The germline V gene encodes CDR1 LGHNT and CDR2 FRNRAP. The CDR3 region is CASAPGDYGYTF. CDR3 DNA: TGTGCTAGTGCCCCAGGTGACTATGGCTACACCTTC.

This chain joins TRBV30 and TRBJ1-1; D remains ambiguous. There are 11 residues in the CDR3. Germline CDR1 reads GTSNPN; CDR2 reads SVGIG (reference sequence). Trimming removed 3 bases at V and 6 bases at J, with 8 bases between. The CDR3 DNA reads TGTGCCTGGAGGGCCTCTTCTGAAGCTTTCTTT. Amino acid sequence: CAWRASSEAFF.

This chain connects TRBV5-3 to TRBJ1-5; no clear D gene. TRBV5-3 is an ORF for which the function is uncertain. Trimming stripped 4 bases from V and 2 bases from J, with 31 bases between. This CDR3 region has 21 residues. CDR3 sequence (DNA): TGTGCCAGAAGCACATTTCTGCCCGGACCGAGTGGCGTCGGGGGCAATCAGCCCCAGCATTTT. Encoded protein: CARSTFLPGPSGVGGNQPQHF.

A word on this clone: A junction boundary mismatches the germline segment, possibly from a read error. J is TRBJ1-2 and V is TRBV7-2; D may be TRBD1 (6 bases). This CDR3 has 14 amino acids. Per germline, CDR1 SGHTA and CDR2 FQGNSA. The CDR3 region is CASILTGINYGYTF. The CDR3 DNA reads TGTGCCAGCATCTTAACAGGGATCAACTATGGCTACACCTTC.

Worth noting for this clone: Distinct nucleotide sequences in the sample also encode this CDR3. The rearrangement joins TRBV5-4 to TRBJ1-2; D is unresolved. The CDR3 runs 13 residues. V lost 0 bases, J lost 3 bases, and 6 bases lay in between. CDR1 and CDR2 from the germline V gene are SGHNT and YYREEE (reference sequence). CDR3 loop: CASSLGQDYGYTF. CDR3 nucleotide sequence: TGTGCCAGCAGCTTGGGTCAGGACTATGGCTACACCTTC.

The genes are TRBV5-1 and TRBJ1-1; maybe TRBD1 (5 bases). V lost 6 bases and J lost 5, with 17 bases in between. Germline V gene data show CDR1 as SGHRS and CDR2 as YFSETQ. The CDR3 spans 14 residues. CDR3: CASTLSGGETEAFF. The CDR3 DNA reads TGCGCCAGCACCCTCTCCGGGGGGGAAACTGAAGCTTTCTTT.

The gene calls are TRBV25-1 and TRBJ1-1; D unresolved. The V gene lost 6 bases and the J gene lost 4 bases, with 9 bases spanning the gap. This CDR3 comprises 12 residues. Germline values: CDR1 MGHDK, CDR2 SYGVNS. The CDR3 nucleotides are TGTGCCAGCAGGCGGTCGCTCACTGAAGCTTTCTTT. Translating it yields CASRRSLTEAFF.

The chain combines TRBV7-8 with TRBJ2-1, with 8 bases matching TRBD2. Germline assignment: CDR1 SGHVS and CDR2 FQNEAQ. V lost 1 base and J lost 5; bases outside the gene matches: 7. The CDR3 consists of 16 residues. CDR3 sequence (DNA): TGTGCCAGCAGCTTAGGACCCAGCGGGAGCCACAATGAGCAGTTCTTC. It yields the protein CASSLGPSGSHNEQFF. The full variable domain, rest sourced from reference TRBV7-8 and TRBJ2-1, is GAGVSQSPRYKVAKRGQDVALRCDPISGHVSLFWYQQALGQGPEFLTYFQNEAQLDKSGLPSDRFFAERPEGSVSTLKIQRTQQEDSAVYLCASSLGPSGSHNEQFFGPGTRLTVL.

The gene calls are TRBV7-9 and TRBJ1-2, with unresolved D. The V end was cut by 2 bases, the J end by 6 bases, with 13 bases between. This CDR3 region has 14 residues. Germline lookup yields CDR1 SEHNR and CDR2 FQNEAQ (reference sequence). The CDR3 loop reads CASSLQSGVDGYTF. CDR3 sequence (DNA): TGTGCCAGCAGCTTACAGAGTGGAGTGGATGGCTACACCTTC.

The CDR3 here is CASSPGFAASTDTQYF. The DNA of the CDR3 is TGTGCCAGCAGCCCTGGATTTGCGGCTAGCACAGATACGCAGTATTTT. The V and J genes are TRBV7-8 and TRBJ2-3; D is unresolved. CDR1 is SGHVS and CDR2 is FQNEAQ in the germline V gene. V shed 5 bases and J shed 0 bases, with 15 bases lying between them. This CDR3 contains 16 residues.

The chain has TRBV6-5 and TRBJ1-5; 8 nucleotides line up with TRBD1. With V trimmed by 2 bases and J by 5 bases, 2 bases remained unmatched. Germline V CDR1 and CDR2: MNHEY, SVGAGI. The CDR3 has 14 amino acids. The CDR3 spells CASSYDRGHQPQHF. In DNA form, the CDR3 reads TGTGCCAGCAGTTACGACAGGGGTCATCAGCCCCAGCATTTT.

The genes are TRBV5-1 and TRBJ2-1; 14 bases are shared with TRBD2. V lost 5 bases to trimming and J lost 2 bases; unmatched junction nucleotides: 12. The length of the CDR3 is 19 residues. Germline V gives CDR1 SGHRS, CDR2 YFSETQ. In DNA, the CDR3 is TGCGCCAGCAGACTGAGGGGACTAGCGGGGGTAGCGACCTACAATGAGCAGTTCTTC. It yields the protein CASRLRGLAGVATYNEQFF.

The chain links TRBV7-2 to TRBJ2-7; 13 bases map to TRBD2. The CDR3 is made up of 15 amino acids. J gave up 4 bases and V 5 bases, and 5 bases lay outside the gene matches. CDR1 is SGHTA, CDR2 FQGNSA, per germline. CDR3 nucleotide sequence: TGTGCCAGCAGCGCAGGGACTAGCGGGGCGTACGAGCAGTACTTC. This codes for CASSAGTSGAYEQYF.

J is TRBJ2-3 and V is TRBV7-9, with D possibly being TRBD2 (6 bases). The germline V gene encodes CDR1 SEHNR and CDR2 FQNEAQ (reference sequence). Trimming removed 10 bases at V and 11 bases at J, with 13 bases between. The CDR3 has 10 residues. CDR3 residues: CATGRLGQYF. The DNA of the CDR3 is TGTGCCACCGGCAGACTAGGGCAGTATTTT.

This clone was observed a handful of times. The gene calls are TRBV10-2 and TRBJ2-1, with no clear D. The CDR3 is made up of 15 amino acids. Germline CDR1 and CDR2: WSHSY and SAAADI. V was shortened by 4 bases and J by 2 bases, with 12 bases between the two germline ends. The chain's CDR3 is CASSAILSPYNEQFF. The DNA for the CDR3 is TGCGCCAGCAGTGCCATACTGTCACCCTACAATGAGCAGTTCTTC.

The genes are TRBV10-1 and TRBJ2-7; 11 bases are a match to TRBD1. Germline lookup yields CDR1 WNHNN and CDR2 SYGVQD (reference sequence). The CDR3 covers 14 residues. The V and J ends lost 7 bases and 5 bases, in that order; junction bases with no gene match: 7. CDR3 bases: TGCGCCAGCAATCTTCCGGGACAGGGGGACGAGCAGTACTTC. Protein sequence: CASNLPGQGDEQYF.

This chain connects TRBV6-5 to TRBJ2-5; unclear D gene. CDR1 and CDR2 (germline): MNHEY, SVGAGI. Trimming shortened V by 5 bases and J by 4 bases, and 11 bases separated the two germline ends. This CDR3 is built from 13 residues. Here the CDR3 DNA reads TGTGCCAGCAGTCTCCATAGTGGAGAGACCCAGTACTTC. Translating gives CASSLHSGETQYF.

This chain connects TRBV25-1 to TRBJ1-1, with a weak D call TRBD1 (6 bases). V was clipped by 0 bases and J by 2 bases, with 13 bases between them. Germline CDR1 MGHDK, CDR2 SYGVNS. The CDR3 has 16 amino acids. CDR3 nucleotide sequence: TGTGCCAGCAGTGAATACGATACAGGGATAAACACTGAAGCTTTCTTT. Translating gives CASSEYDTGINTEAFF.

Written as DNA, the CDR3 is TGTGCCAGCAGCCCAGGGACTAGCGGGTACTCCGAGGGCGCAGAGACCCAGTACTTC. It encodes CASSPGTSGYSEGAETQYF. This rearrangement joins TRBV13 to TRBJ2-5, with TRBD2 matching over 12 bases. This CDR3 is 19 amino acids long. Germline values: CDR1 PRHDT, CDR2 FYEKMQ (reference sequence). The J segment lost 4 bases and the V segment lost 5 bases, leaving 17 bases of the junction unmatched.

The chain carries TRBV5-1 and TRBJ2-7; 8 bases are shared with TRBD1. With 7 bases clipped from V and 4 bases from J, the junction kept 7 bases outside the gene matches. The CDR3 contains 13 residues. Per germline, CDR1 SGHRS and CDR2 YFSETQ. The CDR3 here is CASSGGARYEQYF. In nucleotides, the CDR3 is TGCGCCAGCTCAGGGGGCGCAAGGTACGAGCAGTACTTC. Full variable domain (missing parts from reference TRBV5-1 and TRBJ2-7): KAGVTQTPRYLIKTRGQQVTLSCSPISGHRSVSWYQQTPGQGLQFLFEYFSETQRNKGNFPGRFSGRQFSNSRSEMNVSTLELGDSALYLCASSGGARYEQYFGPGTRLTVT.

The chain has TRBV6-6 and TRBJ1-5; possibly TRBD1 for D (5 bases). This CDR3 comprises 15 residues. Looked up from germline, CDR1 is MNHNY and CDR2 is SVGAGI (reference sequence). V was clipped by 0 bases and J by 5 bases, with 11 bases between them. The CDR3 nucleotides read TGTGCCAGCAGTTACTCCAGGGTTGAGGATCAGCCCCAGCATTTT. Protein product: CASSYSRVEDQPQHF.

The chain is built from TRBV4-1 and TRBJ2-1; 8 nucleotides align to TRBD2. V gave up 4 bases and J gave up 9 bases; unmatched junction bases: 5. The CDR3 is made up of 13 amino acids. Germline V gene data show CDR1 as MGHRA and CDR2 as YSYEKL. CDR3 sequence: CASSPMTSVEQFF. The CDR3, as DNA: TGCGCCAGCAGCCCAATGACTAGCGTTGAGCAGTTCTTC.

V gene TRBV4-2 combines with J gene TRBJ1-1; possible D gene TRBD1, 6 bases. There are 14 residues in the CDR3. Germline V gene sequence: CDR1 LGHNA, CDR2 YNFKEQ. V lost 4 bases and J 3 bases, leaving 12 bases between the germline ends. The CDR3 is CASSPRGMDTEAFF. The CDR3 bases are TGTGCCAGCAGCCCGAGGGGGATGGACACTGAAGCTTTCTTT.

The chain links TRBV6-1 to TRBJ2-1, with 9 bases aligning to TRBD1. This CDR3 has 14 amino acids. Germline lookup yields CDR1 MNHNS and CDR2 SASEGT. V was clipped by 6 bases and J by 5 bases; unmatched bases: 5. As DNA, the CDR3 is TGTGCCAGCAGGCGACAGGGGGTACACAATGAGCAGTTCTTC. Protein: CASRRQGVHNEQFF.

J is TRBJ2-2 and V is TRBV5-1; 7 bases match TRBD2. The CDR3 length is 14 residues. After removal of 6 bases from V and 5 bases from J, the junction contained 7 bases not matched to a gene. The germline V gene encodes CDR1 SGHRS and CDR2 YFSETQ. The CDR3 DNA follows: TGCGCCAGCACGGCCAAAGCGGGAACCGGGGAGCTGTTTTTT. Encoded protein: CASTAKAGTGELFF.